The clone carrying this TCR beta chain has a count of ten or more. What it binds is unknown. Regarding time point: persistent/refractory GD, antithyroid drugs over 5 years with positive TRAb. From RNA extracted from PBMCs, the TCR library was made. Graves' disease diagnosis relied on American Thyroid Association guidelines. The data are from a study of regulatory T cells in long-lasting Graves disease. CDR3 length: 14 amino acids. Trimming shortened V by 3 bases and J by 4 bases, and 12 bases separated the two germline ends. Per the germline V gene, CDR1 is ENHRY and CDR2 is SYGVKD. Study outcomes and limitations: TRBV28, TRBJ1-2 and TRBJ2-5 emerged as the favored segments in persistent disease.

Construction of the TCR beta libraries employed iRepertoire HTBI primers in conjunction with Arm-PCR of CDR3 regions. A single record per CDR3 protein comes from TCRdb applying MiXCR to the multiplex PCR reads. The table lists about 340,000 distinct CDR3 sequences, about 20% of them singletons, with over 25% in the top ten. This receptor was taken from a female donor with Graves disease. The chain is built from TRBV10-3 and TRBJ1-1; tentatively, D is TRBD1 (6 bases). Sequencing was performed on peripheral blood mononuclear cells (PBMCs), taken when the disease was refractory, from a patient treated with antithyroid drugs. CDR3 loop: CAISDSQGATEAFF. DNA for the CDR3: TGTGCCATCAGTGACTCACAGGGAGCCACTGAAGCTTTCTTT.